The 17 T cell receptor beta chains presented below share a single source sample, sequenced in a study of blood T cell repertoires in COVID-19. Sequencing was performed with immunoSEQ multiplex PCR; in TCRdb, only in-frame clones are kept and a portion is missing. The sample shows about 220,000 clones, 82% of them seen only once. The sequenced sample consisted of peripheral blood. These receptors all come from a woman in her 70s with COVID-19, enrolled during active disease.

The rearrangement joins TRBV28 to TRBJ1-2; D not certain. CDR1 is MDHEN, CDR2 SYDVKM, per germline. This CDR3 spans 12 amino acids. The ends were cut back, 3 bases at V and 4 bases at J, with 6 bases in the middle. Written as DNA, the CDR3 is TGTGCCAGCAGTTTGAGGTTCTATGGCTACACCTTC. Translated: CASSLRFYGYTF.

This chain links TRBV18 with TRBJ2-1; 9 bases fit TRBD1. The J segment lost 8 bases and the V segment lost 4 bases, leaving 9 bases of the junction unmatched. Germline CDR1 and CDR2: KGHSH and LQKENI. The CDR3 sequence is 15 residues long. The CDR3 nucleotides are TGTGCCAGCTCACTGCTACAGGGGGCGTATGATGAGCAGTTCTTC. Its protein product is CASSLLQGAYDEQFF.

The chain links TRBV10-3 to TRBJ1-4; D is ambiguous. This CDR3 spans 13 amino acids. Per the germline V gene, CDR1 is ENHRY and CDR2 is SYGVKD. The CDR3 here is CAIRPVGGEKLFF. The CDR3 region has the DNA TGTGCTATTCGTCCGGTTGGTGGTGAAAAACTGTTTTTT.

The rearrangement uses TRBV15 and TRBJ1-4, with a tentative D call TRBD1 (6 bases). The CDR3 consists of 18 residues. Germline CDR1 is LNHNV and CDR2 is YYDKDF (reference sequence). The V gene lost 4 bases and the J gene lost 3 bases, with 21 bases spanning the gap. DNA of the CDR3: TGTGCCACCAGCAATGAGTGGGGCAGGGGATTGCCTAATGAAAAACTGTTTTTT. Translating it yields CATSNEWGRGLPNEKLFF.

Comments on this clone: At one end, the junction sequence differs from germline, possibly due to a read error. J is TRBJ2-5 and V is TRBV2; 7 nucleotides match TRBD2. The CDR3 loop spans 13 amino acids. CDR1 SNHLY and CDR2 FYNNEI come from the germline V gene. The CDR3 loop reads CARRFGLDATQYF. The DNA for the CDR3 is TGTGCCCGCAGATTCGGACTAGACGCGACCCAGTACTTC. The whole variable domain, remainder taken from reference TRBV2 and TRBJ2-5, is EPEVTQTPSHQVTQMGQEVILRCVPISNHLYFYWYRQILGQKVEFLVSFYNNEISEKSEIFDDQFSVERPDGSNFTLKIRSTKLEDSAMYFCARRFGLDATQYFGPGTRLLVL.

The gene calls are TRBV4-3 and TRBJ2-6, with D uncertain. V was pared by 4 bases and J by 0 bases, with 10 bases between. The CDR3 sequence is 16 residues long. Germline V gives CDR1 LGHNA, CDR2 YSLEER. The CDR3 here is CASSPLVSSGANVLTF. CDR3 DNA sequence: TGCGCCAGCAGCCCCCTCGTCTCCTCTGGGGCCAACGTCCTGACTTTC.

The chain is built from TRBV28 and TRBJ1-5, with 7 nucleotides matching TRBD1. V lost 8 bases, J lost 4 bases, and 11 bases stayed unmatched. This CDR3 spans 15 amino acids. CDR1 and CDR2 from the germline V gene are MDHEN and SYDVKM. CDR3 loop: CASHASTGRNQPQHF. CDR3 DNA sequence: TGTGCCAGCCACGCGTCGACAGGGAGGAATCAGCCCCAGCATTTT.

The chain is built from TRBV6-1 and TRBJ2-7; D is unresolved. The ends were cut back, 3 bases at V and 3 bases at J, with 9 bases in the middle. Germline V lookup: CDR1 MNHNS, CDR2 SASEGT. The length of the CDR3 is 13 residues. The CDR3 reads CASSEEIYYEQYF. The DNA of the CDR3 is TGTGCCAGCAGTGAGGAGATCTACTACGAGCAGTACTTC.

The chain joins TRBV29-1 to TRBJ1-4, with TRBD1 matching 8 bases. The CDR3 extends over 14 amino acids. V was clipped by 7 bases and J by 2 bases; unmatched bases: 6. Germline V gives CDR1 SQVTM, CDR2 ANQGSEA. CDR3 sequence: CSGTQGATNEKLFF. The CDR3 region has the DNA TGCAGCGGCACCCAGGGGGCGACTAATGAAAAACTGTTTTTT.

This clone has a handful of counts. The gene calls are TRBV25-1 and TRBJ2-3, with D uncertain. Germline V CDR1 and CDR2: MGHDK, SYGVNS. This CDR3 region has 12 residues. The V end lost 6 bases, the J end lost 4 bases, and 8 bases lay between the germline ends. The CDR3 DNA follows: TGTGCCAGCAGGCAGGCGTCAGATACGCAGTATTTT. This gives the protein CASRQASDTQYF.

The rearrangement joins TRBV18 to TRBJ1-1; the match to TRBD1 covers 7 bases. The CDR3 is 17 amino acids. Trimming took 0 bases from V and 3 from J; bases not matched to a gene: 10. Germline-derived CDR1 and CDR2 are KGHSH and LQKENI. The CDR3 here is CASSPPNRHRGYTEAFF. The CDR3 region has the DNA TGTGCCAGCTCACCACCTAATAGGCACAGGGGATACACTGAAGCTTTCTTT. Supplemented by reference TRBV18 and TRBJ1-1, the full variable domain reads NAGVMQNPRHLVRRRGQEARLRCSPMKGHSHVYWYRQLPEEGLKFMVYLQKENIIDESGMPKERFSAEFPKEGPSILRIQQVVRGDSAAYFCASSPPNRHRGYTEAFFGQGTRLTVV.

The CDR3 DNA follows: TGTGCCAGCAGTGGAGGGCAGGGGTCCTATAATTCACCCCTCCACTTT. It translates to CASSGGQGSYNSPLHF. The chain recombines TRBV6-1 with TRBJ1-6; D is perhaps TRBD1 (6 bases). Germline-derived CDR1 and CDR2 are MNHNS and SASEGT. Trimming removed 4 bases at V and 1 base at J, with 11 bases between. This CDR3 spans 16 amino acids.

This clone was detected only a few times. The rearrangement links TRBV18 to TRBJ2-1; possibly TRBD1 for D (5 bases). The CDR3 is 17 amino acids. Germline-derived CDR1 and CDR2 are KGHSH and LQKENI. The germline V and J ends were trimmed by 0 bases and 1 base, with 13 bases remaining between them. Here the CDR3 DNA reads TGTGCCAGCTCACCACCAAAAGGGGCCCCATCCTACAATGAGCAGTTCTTC. It encodes CASSPPKGAPSYNEQFF.

This clone has a handful of counts. V gene TRBV24-1 combines with J gene TRBJ2-1; maybe TRBD2 (5 bases). The V gene lost 1 base and the J gene lost 5 bases, with 11 bases spanning the gap. This CDR3 has 15 residues. Germline V gene lookup returns CDR1 KGHDR and CDR2 SFDVKD. The CDR3 nucleotides are TGTGCCACCAGTGATTTAGGGCAGCGGAACAATGAGCAGTTCTTC. Its translation: CATSDLGQRNNEQFF.

V gene TRBV7-8 combines with J gene TRBJ2-2; 12 bases match TRBD2. Germline V lookup: CDR1 SGHVS, CDR2 FQNEAQ. J lost 7 bases, V lost 5 bases, and 11 bases had no gene match. The CDR3 length is 17 residues. The CDR3 protein is CASSVPSGRAWSGELFF. The CDR3 DNA sequence: TGTGCCAGCAGCGTACCTAGCGGGAGGGCCTGGAGCGGGGAGCTGTTTTTT.

DNA of the CDR3: TGTGCCAGCTCAAGGGAGGGAGCCAAAAACATTCAGTACTTC. Translating it yields CASSREGAKNIQYF. The genes are TRBV18 and TRBJ2-4, with 7 bases identical to TRBD2. Trimming at V came to 5 bases and at J to 0 bases, leaving 1 base not matched to a gene. CDR1 is KGHSH and CDR2 is LQKENI in the germline V gene. There are 14 residues in the CDR3. Complete variable domain (other parts from reference TRBV18 and TRBJ2-4): NAGVMQNPRHLVRRRGQEARLRCSPMKGHSHVYWYRQLPEEGLKFMVYLQKENIIDESGMPKERFSAEFPKEGPSILRIQQVVRGDSAAYFCASSREGAKNIQYFGAGTRLSVL.

This clone appeared a single time. The rearrangement links TRBV11-2 to TRBJ2-7; D might be TRBD1 (5 bases). The CDR3 sequence is 12 residues long. V lost 5 bases, J lost 3 bases, and 8 bases lay in between. The germline CDR1 and CDR2 sequences are SGHAT and FQNNGV. The CDR3 DNA follows: TGTGCCAGCAGCATGCAGGGCTACGAGCAGTACTTC. It yields the protein CASSMQGYEQYF. Drawing the rest from reference TRBV11-2 and TRBJ2-7, the complete variable domain is EAGVAQSPRYKIIEKRQSVAFWCNPISGHATLYWYQQILGQGPKLLIQFQNNGVVDDSQLPKDRFSAERLKGVDSTLKIQPAKLEDSAVYLCASSMQGYEQYFGPGTRLTVT.